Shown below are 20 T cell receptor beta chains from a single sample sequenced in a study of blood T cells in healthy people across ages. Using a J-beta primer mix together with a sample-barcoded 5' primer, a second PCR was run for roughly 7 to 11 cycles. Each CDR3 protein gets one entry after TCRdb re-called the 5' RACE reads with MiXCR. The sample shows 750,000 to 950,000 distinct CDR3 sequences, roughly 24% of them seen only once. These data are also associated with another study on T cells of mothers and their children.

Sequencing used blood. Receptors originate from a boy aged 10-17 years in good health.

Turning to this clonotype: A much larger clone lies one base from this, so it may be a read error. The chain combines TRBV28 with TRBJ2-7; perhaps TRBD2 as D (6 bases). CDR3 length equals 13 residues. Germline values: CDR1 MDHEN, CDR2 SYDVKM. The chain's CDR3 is CACSFGTGDEQYF. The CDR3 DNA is TGTGCCTGCAGTTTTGGGACGGGGGACGAGCAGTACTTC. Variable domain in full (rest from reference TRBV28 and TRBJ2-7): DVKVTQSSRYLVKRTGEKVFLECVQDMDHENMFWYRQDPGLGLRLIYFSYDVKMKEKGDIPEGYSVSREKKERFSLILESASTNQTSMYLCACSFGTGDEQYFGPGTRLTVT.

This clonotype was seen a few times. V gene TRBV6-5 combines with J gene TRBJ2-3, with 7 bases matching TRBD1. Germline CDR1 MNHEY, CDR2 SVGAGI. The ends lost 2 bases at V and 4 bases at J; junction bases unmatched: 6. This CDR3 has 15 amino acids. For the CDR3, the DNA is TGTGCCAGCAGTTACCTTCGACAGGGCCCAGATACGCAGTATTTT. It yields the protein CASSYLRQGPDTQYF.

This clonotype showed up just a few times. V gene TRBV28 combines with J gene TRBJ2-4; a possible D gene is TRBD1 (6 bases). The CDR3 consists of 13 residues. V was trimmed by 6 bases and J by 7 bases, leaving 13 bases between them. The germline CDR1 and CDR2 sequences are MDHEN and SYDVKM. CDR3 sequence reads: CASRGTLTNIQYF. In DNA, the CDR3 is TGTGCCAGCAGAGGGACATTAACGAACATTCAGTACTTC. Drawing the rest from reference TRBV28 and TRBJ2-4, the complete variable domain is DVKVTQSSRYLVKRTGEKVFLECVQDMDHENMFWYRQDPGLGLRLIYFSYDVKMKEKGDIPEGYSVSREKKERFSLILESASTNQTSMYLCASRGTLTNIQYFGAGTRLSVL.

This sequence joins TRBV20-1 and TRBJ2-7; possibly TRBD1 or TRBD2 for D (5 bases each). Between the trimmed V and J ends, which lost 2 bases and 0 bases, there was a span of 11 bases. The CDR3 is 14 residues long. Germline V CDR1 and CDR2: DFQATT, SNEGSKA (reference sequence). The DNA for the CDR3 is TGCAGTGCTAGAATGGGGACCAACTCCTACGAGCAGTACTTC. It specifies CSARMGTNSYEQYF.

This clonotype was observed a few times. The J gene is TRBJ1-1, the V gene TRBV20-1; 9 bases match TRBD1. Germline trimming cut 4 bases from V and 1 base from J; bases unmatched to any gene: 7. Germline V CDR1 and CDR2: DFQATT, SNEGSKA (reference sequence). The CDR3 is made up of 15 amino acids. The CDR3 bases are TGCAGTGCTACCGGAGACAGGGGGACGAACACTGAAGCTTTCTTT. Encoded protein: CSATGDRGTNTEAFF.

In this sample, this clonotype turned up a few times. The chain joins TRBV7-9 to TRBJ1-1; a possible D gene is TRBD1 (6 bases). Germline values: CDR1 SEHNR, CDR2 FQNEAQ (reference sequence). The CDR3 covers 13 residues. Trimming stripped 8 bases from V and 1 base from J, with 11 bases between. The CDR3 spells CASLKTGNTEAFF. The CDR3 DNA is TGTGCCAGCCTTAAGACAGGGAACACTGAAGCTTTCTTT.

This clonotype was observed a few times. CDR3 protein: CSARDSQGAREQYF. CDR3 sequence (DNA): TGCAGTGCTAGAGATTCCCAGGGGGCCCGCGAGCAGTACTTC. V gene TRBV20-1 combines with J gene TRBJ2-5; 8 bases are shared with TRBD1. The DNA end is a closer match to TRBJ2-7, so the J assignment may be wrong. The CDR3 has 14 residues. The germline V gene has CDR1 DFQATT and CDR2 SNEGSKA (reference sequence).

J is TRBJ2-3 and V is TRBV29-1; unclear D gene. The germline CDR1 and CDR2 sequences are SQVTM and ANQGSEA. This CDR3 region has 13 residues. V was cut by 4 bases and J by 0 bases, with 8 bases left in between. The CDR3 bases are TGCAGCGTTGCGCTGGGTAGCACAGATACGCAGTATTTT. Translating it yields CSVALGSTDTQYF.

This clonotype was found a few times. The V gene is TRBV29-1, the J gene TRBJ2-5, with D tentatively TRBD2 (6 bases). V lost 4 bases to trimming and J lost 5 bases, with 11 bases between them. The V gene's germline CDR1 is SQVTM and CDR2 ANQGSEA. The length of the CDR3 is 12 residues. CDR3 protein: CSVATSLETQYF. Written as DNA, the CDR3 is TGCAGCGTTGCGACTAGTTTGGAGACCCAGTACTTC.

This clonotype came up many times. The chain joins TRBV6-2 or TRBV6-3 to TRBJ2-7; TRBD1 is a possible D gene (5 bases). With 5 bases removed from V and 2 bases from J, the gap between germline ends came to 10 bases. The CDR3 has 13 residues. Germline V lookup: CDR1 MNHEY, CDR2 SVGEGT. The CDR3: CASSRTGTYEQYF. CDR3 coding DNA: TGTGCCAGCAGTCGCACAGGTACCTACGAGCAGTACTTC.

The CDR3 is CASSVDSNTGELFF. The CDR3 coding sequence is TGCGCCAGCAGCGTCGACAGCAACACCGGGGAGCTGTTTTTT. This sequence joins TRBV5-1 and TRBJ2-2, with a weak D call TRBD1 (5 bases). Germline V gene sequence: CDR1 SGHRS, CDR2 YFSETQ. The CDR3 runs to 14 residues. The V end was cut by 4 bases, the J end by 2 bases, with 9 bases between.

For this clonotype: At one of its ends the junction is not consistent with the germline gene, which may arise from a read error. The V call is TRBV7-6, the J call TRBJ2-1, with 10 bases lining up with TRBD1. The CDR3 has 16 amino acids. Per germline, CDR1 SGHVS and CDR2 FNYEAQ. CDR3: CASSSEGDRGLREQFF. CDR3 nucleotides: TGCGCCAGCAGCTCGGAGGGGGACAGGGGATTGCGCGAGCAGTTCTTC.

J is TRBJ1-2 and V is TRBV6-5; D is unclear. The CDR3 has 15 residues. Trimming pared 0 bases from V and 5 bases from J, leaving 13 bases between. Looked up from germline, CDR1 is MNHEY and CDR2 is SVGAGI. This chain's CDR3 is CASSYSVAPRYGYTF. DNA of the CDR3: TGTGCCAGCAGTTACTCTGTGGCACCGAGATATGGCTACACCTTC.

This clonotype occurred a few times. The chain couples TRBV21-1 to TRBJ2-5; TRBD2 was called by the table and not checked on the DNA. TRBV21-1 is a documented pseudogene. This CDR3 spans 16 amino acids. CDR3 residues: CASSTKRGGSQETQYF. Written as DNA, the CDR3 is TGTGCCAGCAGTACTAAGCGGGGAGGGTCCCAAGAGACCCAGTACTTC.

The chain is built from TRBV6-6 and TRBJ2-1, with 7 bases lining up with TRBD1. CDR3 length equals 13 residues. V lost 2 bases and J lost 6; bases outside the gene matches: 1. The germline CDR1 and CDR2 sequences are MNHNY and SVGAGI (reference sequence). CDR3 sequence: CASSYDRANEQFF. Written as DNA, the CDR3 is TGTGCCAGCAGTTACGACAGGGCCAATGAGCAGTTCTTC.

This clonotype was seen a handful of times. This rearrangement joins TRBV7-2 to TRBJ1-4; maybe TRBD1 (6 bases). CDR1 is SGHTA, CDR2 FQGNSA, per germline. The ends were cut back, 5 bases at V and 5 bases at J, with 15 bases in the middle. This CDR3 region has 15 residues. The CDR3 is CASSTRGNTNEKLFF. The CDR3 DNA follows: TGTGCCAGCAGCACCAGGGGAAACACCAATGAAAAACTGTTTTTT. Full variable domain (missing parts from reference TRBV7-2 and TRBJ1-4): GAGVSQSPSNKVTEKGKDVELRCDPISGHTALYWYRQSLGQGLEFLIYFQGNSAPDKSGLPSDRFSAERTGGSVSTLTIQRTQQEDSAVYLCASSTRGNTNEKLFFGSGTQLSVL.

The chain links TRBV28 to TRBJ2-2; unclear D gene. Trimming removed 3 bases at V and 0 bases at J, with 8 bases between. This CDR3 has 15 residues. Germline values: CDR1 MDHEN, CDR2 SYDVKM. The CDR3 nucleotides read TGTGCCAGCAGTTTGCTGCAGTCGAACACCGGGGAGCTGTTTTTT. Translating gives CASSLLQSNTGELFF.

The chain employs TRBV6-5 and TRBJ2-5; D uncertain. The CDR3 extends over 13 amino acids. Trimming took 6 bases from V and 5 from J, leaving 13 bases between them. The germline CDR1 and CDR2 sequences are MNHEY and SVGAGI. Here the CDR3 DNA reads TGTGCCAGCAGCCCCCCCAGTCCGGAGACCCAGTACTTC. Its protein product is CASSPPSPETQYF.

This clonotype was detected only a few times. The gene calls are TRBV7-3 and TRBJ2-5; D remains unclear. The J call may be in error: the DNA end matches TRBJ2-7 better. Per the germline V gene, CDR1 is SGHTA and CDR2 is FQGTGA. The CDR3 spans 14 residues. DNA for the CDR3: TGTGCCAGCAGCCCGATACATAGCTCCTACGAGCAGTACTTC. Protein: CASSPIHSSYEQYF.

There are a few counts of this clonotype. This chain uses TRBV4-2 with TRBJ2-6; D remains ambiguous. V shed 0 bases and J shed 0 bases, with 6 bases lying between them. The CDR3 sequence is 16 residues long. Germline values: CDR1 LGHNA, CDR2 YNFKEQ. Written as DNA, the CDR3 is TGTGCCAGCAGCCAAGATGTAGTCTCTGGGGCCAACGTCCTGACTTTC. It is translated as CASSQDVVSGANVLTF.